This T cell receptor beta chain stems from a study of human T cells and chemical hapten exposure. This clonotype was recorded many times. Time point given: patch test 1, 2 weeks after DPC sensitization. Treatment of the sample: therapeutic diphenylcyclopropenone sensitization with weekly scalp DPC. V was cut by 0 bases and J by 9 bases, with 17 bases left in between. Germline V gene lookup returns CDR1 SNHLY and CDR2 FYNNEI. The CDR3 covers 15 residues. Using its own MiXCR run on the RACE reads, TCRdb lists one record per CDR3 protein. The sample has tens of thousands of distinct CDR3 sequences, around 9.3% seen once.

V usage is TRBV2 and J usage is TRBJ2-5; the D gene could be TRBD1 or TRBD2 (5 bases each). This specimen consisted of whole blood, obtained in connection with sensitization to the hapten diphenylcyclopropenone (DPC). The receptor comes from a woman in her forties with alopecia areata. Some clones in this sample may be carry-over from other donors' samples. Here the CDR3 DNA reads TGTGCCAGCAGTGAAGCGCTTCTAGCCTTGGGGGCCCAGTACTTC. It codes for CASSEALLALGAQYF.